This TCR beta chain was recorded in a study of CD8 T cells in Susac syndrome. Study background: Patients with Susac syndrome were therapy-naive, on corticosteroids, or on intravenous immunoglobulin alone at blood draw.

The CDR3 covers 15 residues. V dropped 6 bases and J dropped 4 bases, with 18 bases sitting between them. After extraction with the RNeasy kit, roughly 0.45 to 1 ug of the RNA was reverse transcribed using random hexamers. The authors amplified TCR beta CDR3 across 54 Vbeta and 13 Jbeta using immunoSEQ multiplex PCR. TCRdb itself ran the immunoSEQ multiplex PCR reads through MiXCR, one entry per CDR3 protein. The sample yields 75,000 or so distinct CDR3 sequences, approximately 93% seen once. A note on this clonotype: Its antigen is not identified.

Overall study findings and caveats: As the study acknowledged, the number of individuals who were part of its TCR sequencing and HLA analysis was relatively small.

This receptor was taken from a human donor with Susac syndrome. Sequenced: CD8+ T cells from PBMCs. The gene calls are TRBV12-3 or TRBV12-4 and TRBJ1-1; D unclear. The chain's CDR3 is CASSPRPSWVTEAFF. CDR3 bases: TGTGCCAGCAGCCCCCGGCCCTCTTGGGTCACTGAAGCTTTCTTT.